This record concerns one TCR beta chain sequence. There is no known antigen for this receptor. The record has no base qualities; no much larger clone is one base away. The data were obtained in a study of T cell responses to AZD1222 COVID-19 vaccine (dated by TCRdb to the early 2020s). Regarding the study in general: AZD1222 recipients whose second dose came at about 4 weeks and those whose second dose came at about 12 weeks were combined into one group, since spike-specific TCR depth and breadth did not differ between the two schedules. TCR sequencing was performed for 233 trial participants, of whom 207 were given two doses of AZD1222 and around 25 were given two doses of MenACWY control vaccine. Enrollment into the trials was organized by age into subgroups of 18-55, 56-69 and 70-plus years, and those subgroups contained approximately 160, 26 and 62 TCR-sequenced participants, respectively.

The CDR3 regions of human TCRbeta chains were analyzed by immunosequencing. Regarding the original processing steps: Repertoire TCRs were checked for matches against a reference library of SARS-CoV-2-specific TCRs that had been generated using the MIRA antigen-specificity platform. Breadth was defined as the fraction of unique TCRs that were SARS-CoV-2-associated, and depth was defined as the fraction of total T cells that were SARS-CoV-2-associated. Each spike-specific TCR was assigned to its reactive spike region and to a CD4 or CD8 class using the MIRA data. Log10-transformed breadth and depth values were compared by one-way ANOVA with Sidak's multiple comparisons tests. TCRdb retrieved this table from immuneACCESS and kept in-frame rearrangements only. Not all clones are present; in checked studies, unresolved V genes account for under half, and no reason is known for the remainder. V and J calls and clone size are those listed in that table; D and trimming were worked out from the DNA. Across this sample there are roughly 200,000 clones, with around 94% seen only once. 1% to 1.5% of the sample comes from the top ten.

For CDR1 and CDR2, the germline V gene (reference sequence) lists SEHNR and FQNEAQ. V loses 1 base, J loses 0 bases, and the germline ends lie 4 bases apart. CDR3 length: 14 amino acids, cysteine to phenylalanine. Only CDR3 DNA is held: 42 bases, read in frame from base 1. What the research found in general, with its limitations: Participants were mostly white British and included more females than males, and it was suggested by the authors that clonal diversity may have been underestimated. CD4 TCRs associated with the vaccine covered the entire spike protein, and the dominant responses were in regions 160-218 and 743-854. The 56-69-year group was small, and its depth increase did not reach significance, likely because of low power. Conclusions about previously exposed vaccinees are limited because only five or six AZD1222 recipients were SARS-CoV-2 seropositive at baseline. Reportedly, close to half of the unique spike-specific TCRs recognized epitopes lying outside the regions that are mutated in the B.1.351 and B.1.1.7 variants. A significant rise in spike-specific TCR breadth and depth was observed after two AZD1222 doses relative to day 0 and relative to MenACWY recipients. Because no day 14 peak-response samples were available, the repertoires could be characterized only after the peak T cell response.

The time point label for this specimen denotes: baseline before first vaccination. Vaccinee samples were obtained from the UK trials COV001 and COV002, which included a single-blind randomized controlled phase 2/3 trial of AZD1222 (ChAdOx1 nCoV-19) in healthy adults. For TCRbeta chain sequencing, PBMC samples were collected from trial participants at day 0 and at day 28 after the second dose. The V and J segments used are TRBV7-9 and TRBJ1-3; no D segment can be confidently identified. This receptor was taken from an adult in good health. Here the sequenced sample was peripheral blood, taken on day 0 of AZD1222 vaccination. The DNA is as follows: TGTGCCAGCAGCTTAGGACTCTCTGGAAACACCATATATTTT. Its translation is CASSLGLSGNTIYF.